The 23 T cell receptor beta chains below all came from one sample that was sequenced in a study of type 1 regulatory T cells. No antigen has been assigned to these receptors. Via MiXCR, TCRdb re-called the reads, giving one row per CDR3 protein. The table records about 42,000 distinct CDR3 sequences, 12% of them present only once. The material sequenced was cultured non-Tr1 T cells, either the whole culture or a sorted T cell fraction (not recorded which). The receptors come from a human donor in good health.

Ten or more counts support this clonotype. J is TRBJ2-3 and V is TRBV5-1; the D is unclear. Germline values: CDR1 SGHRS, CDR2 YFSETQ. V was cut by 1 base and J by 6 bases, with 12 bases left in between. This CDR3 has 14 amino acids. DNA for the CDR3: TGCGCCAGCAGCTTGTACAGTCAGTCGGATACGCAGTATTTT. Translated: CASSLYSQSDTQYF.

The chain links TRBV7-2 to TRBJ2-3, with D possibly TRBD1 on 5 matching bases. The germline V and J ends were trimmed by 4 bases and 1 base, with 9 bases remaining between them. The CDR3 consists of 14 residues. In germline, CDR1 is SGHTA, CDR2 FQGNSA. The CDR3, as DNA: TGTGCCAGCAGCTCACAGGATGGCACAGATACGCAGTATTTT. Its protein is CASSSQDGTDTQYF.

This clonotype was observed at least ten times. The gene calls are TRBV7-9 and TRBJ1-5, with D perhaps matching TRBD1 (5 bases). The V end lost 8 bases, the J end lost 4 bases, and 12 bases lay between the germline ends. The CDR3 is 13 residues long. CDR1 SEHNR and CDR2 FQNEAQ come from the germline V gene (reference sequence). The CDR3 protein is CASGSGNNQPQHF. The CDR3 DNA reads as TGTGCCAGCGGATCAGGGAATAATCAGCCCCAGCATTTT.

In its sample, this clonotype was seen a few times. The chain couples TRBV7-2 to TRBJ2-2; weak D call: TRBD1 (7 bases). In germline, CDR1 is SGHTA, CDR2 FQGNSA. Trimming cost V 3 bases and J 7 bases, with 12 bases left between them. The CDR3 totals 14 residues. CDR3 nucleotides: TGTGCCAGCAGCTTGCAGGGGGGAGGCGGGGAGCTGTTTTTT. This sequence encodes CASSLQGGGGELFF. Filled out from reference TRBV7-2 and TRBJ2-2, the complete variable domain reads GAGVSQSPSNKVTEKGKDVELRCDPISGHTALYWYRQSLGQGLEFLIYFQGNSAPDKSGLPSDRFSAERTGGSVSTLTIQRTQQEDSAVYLCASSLQGGGGELFFGEGSRLTVL.

In its sample, this clonotype was seen many times. The rearrangement links TRBV7-8 to TRBJ1-3; the D gene is possibly TRBD1 (5 bases). Germline lookup yields CDR1 SGHVS and CDR2 FQNEAQ. Trimming stripped 7 bases from V and 8 bases from J, with 18 bases between. This CDR3 spans 14 amino acids. The DNA for the CDR3 is TGTGCCAGCACAGACTCGGCAGGGCTAGACACCATATATTTT. Amino acid sequence: CASTDSAGLDTIYF. The entire variable domain, with the rest obtained from reference TRBV7-8 and TRBJ1-3, is as follows: GAGVSQSPRYKVAKRGQDVALRCDPISGHVSLFWYQQALGQGPEFLTYFQNEAQLDKSGLPSDRFFAERPEGSVSTLKIQRTQQEDSAVYLCASTDSAGLDTIYFGEGSWLTVV.

This clonotype appeared many times. The V gene is TRBV9, the J gene TRBJ2-1, with 12 bases matching TRBD2. This CDR3 is 13 amino acids long. V was pared by 6 bases and J by 6 bases, with 1 base of the junction left unmatched. Germline V gene sequence: CDR1 SGDLS, CDR2 YYNGEE. In DNA, the CDR3 is TGTGCCAGCACTAGCGGGAGGGCCAATGAGCAGTTCTTC. Its translation is CASTSGRANEQFF.

This clonotype was seen only a few times. The rearrangement links TRBV7-2 to TRBJ1-2; D uncertain. CDR1 and CDR2 from the germline V gene are SGHTA and FQGNSA. The CDR3 runs to 13 residues. V lost 5 bases and J lost 2, with 9 bases in between. The CDR3 loop is CASSPDINYGYTF. The CDR3 DNA follows: TGTGCCAGCAGCCCCGACATAAACTATGGCTACACCTTC.

This clonotype has at least ten counts. This sequence joins TRBV5-1 and TRBJ1-1; D unclear. This CDR3 comprises 13 residues. V gave up 4 bases and J gave up 3 bases, with 10 bases separating them. The germline gives CDR1 SGHRS, CDR2 YFSETQ. CDR3 nucleotides: TGCGCCAGCAGCGCCGAGTGGGACACTGAAGCTTTCTTT. It codes for CASSAEWDTEAFF.

The genes are TRBV10-3 and TRBJ1-5; D unclear. The germline V gene has CDR1 ENHRY and CDR2 SYGVKD. The CDR3 consists of 15 residues. V lost 2 bases, J lost 4 bases, and 12 bases lay in between. This CDR3 is CAISENLGTNQPQHF. The CDR3 DNA reads as TGTGCCATCAGTGAGAATCTGGGTACTAATCAGCCCCAGCATTTT.

Many counts were recorded for this clonotype. The chain links TRBV6-1 to TRBJ1-1; 7 positions agree with TRBD1. The CDR3 loop spans 13 amino acids. Germline CDR1 reads MNHNS; CDR2 reads SASEGT. V lost 8 bases, J lost 2 bases, and 5 bases stayed unmatched. CDR3 nucleotides: TGTGCCAGCGTAGGGACAGTTAACACTGAAGCTTTCTTT. The encoded protein is CASVGTVNTEAFF.

The chain recombines TRBV14 with TRBJ2-5; D is perhaps TRBD2 (5 bases). The CDR3 runs 13 residues. The V end was cut by 3 bases, the J end by 6 bases, with 11 bases between. Germline CDR1 reads SGHDN; CDR2 reads FVKESK. The CDR3 loop is CASSHRGAQTQYF. The DNA of the CDR3 is TGTGCCAGCAGCCATCGGGGAGCTCAGACCCAGTACTTC.

The table lists this clonotype with a count of one. V usage is TRBV5-1 and J usage is TRBJ2-7, with TRBD2 matching 7 bases. The J segment lost 2 bases and the V segment lost 3 bases, leaving 5 bases of the junction unmatched. CDR1 and CDR2 from the germline V gene are SGHRS and YFSETQ. The CDR3 loop spans 14 amino acids. CDR3 DNA sequence: TGCGCCAGCAGCTGGGAGACTAGCACCTACGAGCAGTACTTC. Amino acids: CASSWETSTYEQYF.

This clonotype was counted many times. The V and J genes are TRBV7-2 and TRBJ2-1, with D unresolved. This CDR3 has 12 amino acids. V shed 6 bases and J shed 9 bases, with 12 bases lying between them. Per the germline V gene, CDR1 is SGHTA and CDR2 is FQGNSA. The CDR3 protein is CASSPTVSEQFF. Written as DNA, the CDR3 is TGTGCCAGCAGTCCCACAGTCAGTGAGCAGTTCTTC.

This clonotype was observed many times. The rearrangement uses TRBV11-3 and TRBJ2-1; 9 nucleotides match TRBD2. V was pared by 5 bases and J by 0 bases, with 2 bases of the junction left unmatched. This CDR3 spans 15 amino acids. Germline V lookup: CDR1 SGHNT, CDR2 YENEEA. In DNA, the CDR3 is TGTGCCAGCAGCCGTAGCGGGAGCTCCTACAATGAGCAGTTCTTC. Translation gives CASSRSGSSYNEQFF.

This clonotype was recorded many times. The chain uses TRBV19 and TRBJ1-5, with D tentatively TRBD1 (5 bases). V dropped 5 bases and J dropped 7 bases, with 9 bases sitting between them. The CDR3 is made up of 12 amino acids. The germline V gene encodes CDR1 LNHDA and CDR2 SQIVND (reference sequence). The CDR3 nucleotides are TGTGCCAGTAGTCTCGGGGGGCAGCCCCAGCATTTT. It translates to CASSLGGQPQHF.

This clonotype was seen ten or more times. This chain connects TRBV12-3 or TRBV12-4 to TRBJ2-3, with 8 bases identical to TRBD1. The CDR3 extends over 14 amino acids. V shed 3 bases, J shed 3 bases, and the junction held 2 bases outside the gene matches. Here the CDR3 reads CASSLNRGTDTQYF. In DNA, the CDR3 is TGTGCCAGCAGTTTGAACAGGGGGACAGATACGCAGTATTTT.

This clonotype was seen ten or more times. The rearrangement uses TRBV19 and TRBJ1-6; D is undetermined. CDR3 length equals 14 residues. Germline CDR1 is LNHDA and CDR2 is SQIVND (reference sequence). V dropped 9 bases and J dropped 6 bases, with 15 bases sitting between them. CDR3 bases: TGTGCCAGCTGGTCATCACTACCTAATTCACCCCTCCACTTT. Translation: CASWSSLPNSPLHF. Full variable domain (remainder filled in from reference TRBV19 and TRBJ1-6): DGGITQSPKYLFRKEGQNVTLSCEQNLNHDAMYWYRQDPGQGLRLIYYSQIVNDFQKGDIAEGYSVSREKKESFPLTVTSAQKNPTAFYLCASWSSLPNSPLHFGNGTRLTVT.

This clonotype was counted ten times or more. V and J are TRBV24-1 and TRBJ2-3; TRBD2 aligns across 7 bases. J was trimmed by 0 bases and V by 5 bases; bases with no gene match: 4. Germline CDR1 and CDR2: KGHDR and SFDVKD. This CDR3 has 15 residues. The chain's CDR3 is CATSVAGASTDTQYF. The DNA of the CDR3 is TGTGCCACCAGTGTAGCGGGCGCTAGCACAGATACGCAGTATTTT.

This clonotype showed up many times. V is TRBV3-1 and J is TRBJ2-7; 8 bases line up with TRBD2. Germline loops: CDR1 LGHDT, CDR2 YNNKEL (reference sequence). With 3 bases clipped from V and 3 bases from J, the junction kept 4 bases outside the gene matches. This CDR3 has 14 residues. CDR3 nucleotides: TGTGCCAGCAGCCATACTAGCGGATACTACGAGCAGTACTTC. The encoded protein is CASSHTSGYYEQYF.

The chain joins TRBV29-1 to TRBJ2-7; D possibly corresponds to TRBD1 (6 bases). V dropped 6 bases and J dropped 6 bases, with 21 bases sitting between them. Germline-derived CDR1 and CDR2 are SQVTM and ANQGSEA. CDR3 length: 14 residues. The CDR3 DNA sequence: TGCAGCGTAACCCGGGACACCGCCGCCTCCGAGCAGTACTTC. This translates into CSVTRDTAASEQYF.

This clonotype was counted only a few times. The J gene is TRBJ1-5, the V gene TRBV7-2; no reliable D call. V was trimmed by 2 bases and J by 1 base, leaving 9 bases between them. Germline V gene data show CDR1 as SGHTA and CDR2 as FQGNSA. CDR3 length: 15 residues. The CDR3, as DNA: TGTGCCAGCAGCTTAAATGGCTTGAGCAATCAGCCCCAGCATTTT. Protein sequence: CASSLNGLSNQPQHF.

The chain couples TRBV20-1 to TRBJ1-5, with unresolved D. Trimming removed 5 bases at V and 16 bases at J, with 21 bases between. The germline gives CDR1 DFQATT, CDR2 SNEGSKA (reference sequence). The CDR3 sequence is 12 residues long. The CDR3 spells CSAPRWADSRHF. For the CDR3, the DNA is TGCAGTGCTCCGAGGTGGGCGGACTCTAGACATTTT.

There are a few counts of this clonotype. J is TRBJ2-5 and V is TRBV20-1; D remains ambiguous. Trimming took off 6 bases at V and 1 base at J, with 15 bases between the two ends. This CDR3 is built from 14 residues. Per germline, CDR1 DFQATT and CDR2 SNEGSKA (reference sequence). CDR3 sequence (DNA): TGCAGTGCCGCGTCGCGTAGTTTCCAAGAGACCCAGTACTTC. Translating it yields CSAASRSFQETQYF.